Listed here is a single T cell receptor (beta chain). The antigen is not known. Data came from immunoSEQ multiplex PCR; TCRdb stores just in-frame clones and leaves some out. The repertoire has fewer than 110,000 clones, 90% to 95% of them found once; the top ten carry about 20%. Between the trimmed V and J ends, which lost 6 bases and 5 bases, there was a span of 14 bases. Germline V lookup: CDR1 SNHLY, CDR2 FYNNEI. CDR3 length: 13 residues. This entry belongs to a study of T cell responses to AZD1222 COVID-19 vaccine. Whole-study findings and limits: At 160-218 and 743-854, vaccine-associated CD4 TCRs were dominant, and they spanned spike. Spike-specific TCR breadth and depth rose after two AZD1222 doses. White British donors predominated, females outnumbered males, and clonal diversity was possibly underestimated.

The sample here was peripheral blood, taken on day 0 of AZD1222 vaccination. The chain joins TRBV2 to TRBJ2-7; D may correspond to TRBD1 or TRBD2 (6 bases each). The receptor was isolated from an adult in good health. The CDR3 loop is CASRGGSEDEQYF. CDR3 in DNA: TGTGCCAGCAGAGGGGGGTCGGAAGACGAGCAGTACTTC.